The clone carrying this T cell receptor (beta chain) was picked up many times. Time point meaning: after trial treatment. Treatment reported: LDRT plus nivolumab, ipilimumab, low-dose cyclophosphamide and aspirin (RACIN trial). The V gene's germline CDR1 is MNHEY and CDR2 SVGEGT. The CDR3 extends over 14 amino acids. This record belongs to a study of low-dose radiotherapy and immunotherapy resistance in tumors. On the study more broadly: Every six weeks patients received intravenous ipilimumab 1 mg/kg, and every two weeks they received intravenous nivolumab 240 mg.

Alpha and beta chains were covered, as first-strand cDNA relied on TRAV- and TRBV-specific primers. The authors ran around 19 PCR cycles to amplify TCRs with a constant-region primer and V-primer adapter. TCRdb re-called the reads with MiXCR, one entry per CDR3 protein. The table includes around 100,000 distinct CDR3 sequences, around 20% detected once. The source was PBMCs, collected after low-dose radiotherapy plus immunotherapy. The origin of this receptor is a female donor with ovarian cancer. The chain joins TRBV6-2 or TRBV6-3 to TRBJ2-1; 8 bases are a match to TRBD2. The CDR3 spells CAGGGGRTYNEQFF. DNA for the CDR3: TGTGCTGGGGGAGGCGGGAGGACCTACAATGAGCAGTTCTTC.